The rows below give T cell receptor beta chains drawn from one sample of a study of cytomegalovirus exposure and HLA in healthy donors. This table comes from immunoSEQ multiplex PCR, and its TCRdb copy is limited to in-frame clones, with some not included. The data show approximately 160,000 clones, with 75% seen just once and roughly 5% held by the top ten. The sequencing input was PBMCs. Source of these receptors: a male donor in good health and CMV-seronegative. CDR3s include the opening cysteine and the closing phenylalanine or tryptophan. A D gene is named only where the DNA matches it firmly. Not every row has a clone size; where given, it reads once, few, many or a size class.

v_gene	abundance	j_gene	d_gene	CDR3aa	CDR3nt
TRBV4-1	-	TRBJ1-2	TRBD1	CASSPQTGETYGYTF	TGCGCCAGCAGCCCCCAGACAGGGGAAACCTATGGCTACACCTTC
TRBV9	-	TRBJ2-7	TRBD1	CASSPGQGPYEQYF	TGTGCCAGCAGCCCGGGACAGGGCCCCTACGAGCAGTACTTC
TRBV4-1	few	TRBJ1-1	-	CASSQDESRNTEAFF	TGCGCCAGCAGCCAAGATGAGTCTCGGAACACTGAAGCTTTCTTT
TRBV7-9	-	TRBJ2-7	TRBD1	CASSLWTGSHEQYF	TGTGCCAGCAGCCTATGGACAGGGAGCCACGAGCAGTACTTC
TRBV12-5	-	TRBJ1-4	TRBD1	CASGQGASEKLFF	TGTGCTAGTGGGCAGGGGGCGAGTGAAAAACTGTTTTTT
TRBV2	-	TRBJ2-3	-	CASRYSTDTQYF	TGTGCCAGCAGATACTCTACCGATACGCAGTATTTT
TRBV5-6	once	TRBJ2-1	TRBD1	CASSWDRVEQFF	TGTGCCAGCAGCTGGGACAGGGTTGAGCAGTTCTTC
TRBV7-9	-	TRBJ1-2	-	CSSSPRGQVYGYTF	TGTTCCAGCAGCCCAAGGGGACAAGTCTATGGCTACACCTTC
TRBV4-2	-	TRBJ2-5	TRBD2	CASSRASGQETQYF	TGTGCCAGCAGCCGAGCTAGCGGTCAAGAGACCCAGTACTTC
TRBV15	-	TRBJ1-1	-	CATSRVTGKNTEAFF	TGTGCCACCAGCAGAGTAACAGGGAAAAACACTGAAGCTTTCTTT
TRBV5-6	-	TRBJ2-7	TRBD1	CASSLDRTGGGYEQYF	TGTGCCAGCAGCCTCGATCGGACAGGGGGCGGTTACGAGCAGTACTTC
TRBV19	-	TRBJ1-4	-	CASATGNLGEKLFF	TGTGCCAGTGCTACAGGGAACCTCGGGGAAAAACTGTTTTTT
TRBV5-1	-	TRBJ2-7	TRBD1	CASKRQGDSYEQYF	TGCGCCAGCAAGAGACAGGGGGACTCCTACGAGCAGTACTTC
TRBV23-1	-	TRBJ2-5	-	CASSQSGKETQYF	TGCGCCAGCAGTCAATCCGGGAAGGAGACCCAGTACTTC